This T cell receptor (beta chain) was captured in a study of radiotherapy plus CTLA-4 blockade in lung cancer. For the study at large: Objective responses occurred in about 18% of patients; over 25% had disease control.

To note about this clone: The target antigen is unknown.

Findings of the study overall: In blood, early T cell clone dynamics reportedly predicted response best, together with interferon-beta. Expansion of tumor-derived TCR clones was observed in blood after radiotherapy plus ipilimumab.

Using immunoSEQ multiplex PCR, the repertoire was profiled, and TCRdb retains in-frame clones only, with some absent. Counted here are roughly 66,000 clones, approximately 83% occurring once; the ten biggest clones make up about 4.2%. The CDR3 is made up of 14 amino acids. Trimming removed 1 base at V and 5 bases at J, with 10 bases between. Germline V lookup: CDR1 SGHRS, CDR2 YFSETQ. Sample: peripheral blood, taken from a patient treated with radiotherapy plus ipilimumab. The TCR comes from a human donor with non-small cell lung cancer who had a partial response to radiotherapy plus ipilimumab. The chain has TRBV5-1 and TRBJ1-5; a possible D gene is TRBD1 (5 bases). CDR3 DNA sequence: TGCGCCAGCAGCTTGACTCAGGGCGATCAGCCCCAGCATTTT. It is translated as CASSLTQGDQPQHF.